The text below deals with one T cell receptor beta chain. Repertoires were generated with immunoSEQ multiplex PCR, while TCRdb's copy carries only in-frame clones and drops some. Of around 90,000 clones listed, approximately 87% were seen once; the top ten hold roughly 2%. These data originate in a study of control samples from healthy donors and cancer patients. CDR1 SGHDT and CDR2 YYEEEE come from the germline V gene. The ends were cut back, 3 bases at V and 3 bases at J, with 15 bases in the middle. This CDR3 has 15 residues. The receptor was derived from a woman between 40 and 50 years old in good health. This sequence joins TRBV5-6 and TRBJ1-2; the D is unclear. Input material: blood. The CDR3 here is CASSSRTSAYYGYTF. The CDR3 nucleotides are TGTGCCAGCAGCTCCCGCACGTCAGCTTACTATGGCTACACCTTC. The variable domain in full, with the rest retrieved from reference TRBV5-6 and TRBJ1-2, is DAGVTQSPTHLIKTRGQQVTLRCSPKSGHDTVSWYQQALGQGPQFIFQYYEEEERQRGNFPDRFSGHQFPNYSSELNVNALLLGDSALYLCASSSRTSAYYGYTFGSGTRLTVV.